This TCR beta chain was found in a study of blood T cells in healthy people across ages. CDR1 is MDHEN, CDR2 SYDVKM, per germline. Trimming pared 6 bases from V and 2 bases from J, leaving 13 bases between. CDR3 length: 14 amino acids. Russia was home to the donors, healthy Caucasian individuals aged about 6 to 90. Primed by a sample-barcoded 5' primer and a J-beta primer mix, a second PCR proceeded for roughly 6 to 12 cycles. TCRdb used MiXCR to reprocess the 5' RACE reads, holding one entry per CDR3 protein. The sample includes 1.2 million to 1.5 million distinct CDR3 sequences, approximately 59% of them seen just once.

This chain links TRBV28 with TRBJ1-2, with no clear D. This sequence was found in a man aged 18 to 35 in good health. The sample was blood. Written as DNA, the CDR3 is TGTGCCAGCAGCGTGTACAGCCGAAACTATGGCTACACCTTC. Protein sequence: CASSVYSRNYGYTF.